The 30 T cell receptor beta chains listed next were all sequenced from one sample in a study of cytomegalovirus exposure and HLA in healthy donors. The PCR had 60 Vbeta and 13 Jbeta primers. Libraries were prepared by immunoSEQ multiplex PCR; TCRdb keeps only in-frame clonotypes and omits some of them. The table lists some 100,000 clones, around three quarters of them singletons. The sample taken for sequencing was PBMCs. These receptors were obtained from a woman in her forties or fifties in good health and CMV-seropositive.

The chain has TRBV7-6 and TRBJ2-1; D might be TRBD2 (6 bases). V gave up 1 base and J gave up 9 bases, with 13 bases separating them. CDR3 length: 14 amino acids. Looked up from germline, CDR1 is SGHVS and CDR2 is FNYEAQ. CDR3 nucleotides: TGTGCCAGCAGCTTAGTAGGGGCGGGACCTGAGCAGTTCTTC. Amino acid sequence: CASSLVGAGPEQFF.

The gene calls are TRBV19 and TRBJ1-3; no reliable D call. The CDR3 consists of 14 residues. The V gene's germline CDR1 is LNHDA and CDR2 SQIVND (reference sequence). Between the trimmed V and J ends, which lost 10 bases and 0 bases, there was a span of 13 bases. The CDR3 coding sequence is TGTGCCACCACAGACCCCCCCTCTGGAAACACCATATATTTT. This gives the protein CATTDPPSGNTIYF.

This chain joins TRBV10-3 and TRBJ2-2; 7 bases fit TRBD2. Per the germline V gene, CDR1 is ENHRY and CDR2 is SYGVKD. V shed 11 bases and J 4 bases; nucleotides not matched to a gene: 10. The CDR3 runs 14 residues. In DNA form, the CDR3 reads TGTGCCGCTCACCCCGGGACTACCACCGGGGAGCTGTTTTTT. Translated: CAAHPGTTTGELFF.

CDR3 DNA: TGTGCCAGCAGCGCAATCAGGGGATTCTACAATGAGCAGTTCTTC. Protein sequence: CASSAIRGFYNEQFF. The chain joins TRBV7-9 to TRBJ2-1; weak D call: TRBD1 (6 bases). Germline V gives CDR1 SEHNR, CDR2 FQNEAQ (reference sequence). The CDR3 contains 15 residues. V was pared by 5 bases and J by 3 bases, with 14 bases between.

The rearrangement uses TRBV7-8 and TRBJ2-2; 14 bases are shared with TRBD2. This CDR3 region has 18 residues. V lost 5 bases to trimming and J lost 4 bases; unmatched junction nucleotides: 9. CDR1 is SGHVS and CDR2 is FQNEAQ in the germline V gene. CDR3 protein: CASSTRLAGGRGTGELFF. The CDR3 coding sequence is TGTGCCAGCAGCACCCGACTAGCGGGAGGGCGGGGCACCGGGGAGCTGTTTTTT. Complete variable domain (other parts from reference TRBV7-8 and TRBJ2-2): GAGVSQSPRYKVAKRGQDVALRCDPISGHVSLFWYQQALGQGPEFLTYFQNEAQLDKSGLPSDRFFAERPEGSVSTLKIQRTQQEDSAVYLCASSTRLAGGRGTGELFFGEGSRLTVL.

V usage is TRBV20-1 and J usage is TRBJ1-2; weak D call: TRBD1 (6 bases). The CDR3 is 10 residues long. V lost 8 bases to trimming and J lost 8 bases, with 12 bases between them. The germline CDR1 and CDR2 sequences are DFQATT and SNEGSKA (reference sequence). The CDR3 spells CSTRGGGYTF. The CDR3 DNA reads as TGCAGTACCAGGGGCGGGGGCTACACCTTC.

V gene TRBV27 combines with J gene TRBJ1-2; D unresolved. The CDR3 sequence is 16 residues long. Germline CDR1 MNHEY, CDR2 SMNVEV (reference sequence). Deletions cut 6 bases from V and 3 bases from J, with 20 bases between. The CDR3 DNA reads TGTGCCAGCAGCTTCAGCGGGATCCTAGCAGACTATGGCTACACCTTC. It specifies CASSFSGILADYGYTF.

The chain has TRBV7-2 and TRBJ2-3; weak D call: TRBD1 (7 bases). The CDR3 contains 15 residues. The ends were cut back, 1 base at V and 8 bases at J, with 16 bases in the middle. Germline V gives CDR1 SGHTA, CDR2 FQGNSA. This chain's CDR3 is CASSLDGGQTSTQYF. The CDR3 DNA sequence: TGTGCCAGCAGCTTAGACGGGGGACAGACCTCTACGCAGTATTTT.

The chain combines TRBV5-6 with TRBJ2-7, with TRBD1 matching 12 bases. CDR1 and CDR2 from the germline V gene are SGHDT and YYEEEE. The CDR3 runs 13 residues. V lost 6 bases and J lost 6; bases outside the gene matches: 4. DNA for the CDR3: TGTGCCAGCAAGGGGACAGGGGGCGGCGAGCAGTACTTC. This encodes CASKGTGGGEQYF.

The chain links TRBV10-3 to TRBJ2-5, with 7 nucleotides matching TRBD2. The CDR3 is made up of 15 amino acids. Looked up from germline, CDR1 is ENHRY and CDR2 is SYGVKD. The J segment lost 5 bases and the V segment lost 3 bases, leaving 9 bases of the junction unmatched. The CDR3 DNA sequence: TGTGCCATCAGTGACCTTCCGGGGGGAGAGGAGACCCAGTACTTC. Translation gives CAISDLPGGEETQYF.

The rearrangement joins TRBV15 to TRBJ1-5; no firm D call. Germline V CDR1 and CDR2: LNHNV, YYDKDF (reference sequence). V was shortened by 1 base and J by 6 bases, with 13 bases between the two germline ends. The CDR3 runs 15 residues. The chain's CDR3 is CATSRGAVDAQPQHF. DNA for the CDR3: TGTGCCACCAGCAGAGGGGCAGTCGATGCTCAGCCCCAGCATTTT.

This clone was picked up a small number of times. The rearrangement joins TRBV15 to TRBJ1-5, with D uncertain. Trimming shortened V by 0 bases and J by 4 bases, and 10 bases separated the two germline ends. CDR1 LNHNV and CDR2 YYDKDF come from the germline V gene (reference sequence). The CDR3 spans 15 residues. The CDR3 nucleotides are TGTGCCACCAGCAGAGATTCGCCAGAAAATCAGCCCCAGCATTTT. Amino acids: CATSRDSPENQPQHF.

Notes on this clone: The junction departs from germline at one end; a sequencing error may be responsible. This chain connects TRBV7-9 to TRBJ1-3, with 7 bases fitting TRBD1. Germline V gene lookup returns CDR1 SEHNR and CDR2 FQNEAQ (reference sequence). The CDR3 is 17 residues long. CDR3 nucleotide sequence: TGTTCCAGCAGCTTGGGACAGCACGATCGAACTGGAAACACCATATATTTT. It yields the protein CSSSLGQHDRTGNTIYF.

The CDR3 protein is CASSSGRDRGVWEQYF. The CDR3 DNA is TGTGCCAGCAGCTCCGGCCGGGACAGGGGGGTATGGGAGCAGTACTTC. V and J are TRBV5-4 and TRBJ2-7; 11 nucleotides agree with TRBD1. J was trimmed by 7 bases and V by 3 bases; bases with no gene match: 12. Per germline, CDR1 SGHNT and CDR2 YYREEE (reference sequence). The length of the CDR3 is 16 residues.

CDR3 sequence reads: CASSLNNSPLHF. The CDR3 DNA reads TGTGCCAGCAGCCTTAATAATTCACCCCTCCACTTT. The chain links TRBV7-6 to TRBJ1-6; D uncertain. V lost 5 bases and J lost 5, with 4 bases in between. CDR1 SGHVS and CDR2 FNYEAQ come from the germline V gene. CDR3 size: 12 residues.

The chain uses TRBV7-2 and TRBJ1-1; 8 nucleotides match TRBD1. Germline V lookup: CDR1 SGHTA, CDR2 FQGNSA. The CDR3 contains 14 residues. V lost 2 bases, J lost 4 bases, and 3 bases stayed unmatched. The CDR3 loop reads CASSLNRGSTEAFF. The CDR3 nucleotides read TGTGCCAGCAGCTTAAACAGGGGGTCCACTGAAGCTTTCTTT.

In this sample, this clone turned up once. The chain recombines TRBV2 with TRBJ2-7, with TRBD2 matching 10 bases. This CDR3 has 15 amino acids. Germline V gene sequence: CDR1 SNHLY, CDR2 FYNNEI. J was trimmed by 5 bases and V by 8 bases; bases with no gene match: 12. CDR3 DNA sequence: TGTGCCAGCGCCAGCGGGAGGGCCTTGGGCAACGAGCAGTACTTC. This gives the protein CASASGRALGNEQYF. Based on the CDR3 plus reference TRBV2 and TRBJ2-7, the full variable domain is EPEVTQTPSHQVTQMGQEVILRCVPISNHLYFYWYRQILGQKVEFLVSFYNNEISEKSEIFDDQFSVERPDGSNFTLKIRSTKLEDSAMYFCASASGRALGNEQYFGPGTRLTVT.

This clone was counted once. V usage is TRBV5-4 and J usage is TRBJ2-5; 7 bases are a match to TRBD2. This CDR3 is 16 amino acids long. Per the germline V gene, CDR1 is SGHNT and CDR2 is YYREEE (reference sequence). V lost 1 base and J lost 7; bases outside the gene matches: 13. CDR3 coding DNA: TGTGCCAGCAGCTTGCCCACGGGGGGAGGGGACGCGACCCAGTACTTC. Amino acids: CASSLPTGGGDATQYF.

This chain links TRBV11-1 with TRBJ2-1; the D gene is possibly TRBD2 (5 bases). CDR1 is SGHAT and CDR2 is FQDESV in the germline V gene (reference sequence). V was clipped by 1 base and J by 12 bases, with 13 bases between them. This CDR3 comprises 13 residues. CDR3 loop: CASSLVFGEGQFF. DNA of the CDR3: TGTGCCAGCAGCTTAGTTTTCGGGGAAGGGCAGTTCTTC.

This rearrangement joins TRBV19 to TRBJ2-7; D is uncertain. The CDR3 sequence is 14 residues long. V was trimmed by 0 bases and J by 5 bases, leaving 11 bases between them. Germline V CDR1 and CDR2: LNHDA, SQIVND (reference sequence). The CDR3 bases are TGTGCCAGTAGTATAGATGGATTAGCCCACGAGCAGTACTTC. Encoded protein: CASSIDGLAHEQYF.

The chain is built from TRBV5-4 and TRBJ1-1, with D possibly TRBD1 on 5 matching bases. Germline V gives CDR1 SGHNT, CDR2 YYREEE (reference sequence). The CDR3 covers 13 residues. Trimming cost V 0 bases and J 12 bases, with 15 bases left between them. In nucleotides, the CDR3 is TGTGCCAGCAGCTTGGGGGGCCGGGACTCCACTTTCTTT. This codes for CASSLGGRDSTFF.

This clone appeared a few times. The chain recombines TRBV18 with TRBJ2-1, with TRBD1 as a possible D gene (5 bases). The CDR3 loop spans 11 amino acids. The V end was cut by 6 bases, the J end by 13 bases, with 13 bases between. CDR1 is KGHSH and CDR2 is LQKENI in the germline V gene. This chain's CDR3 is CASSPDSAQFF. The CDR3 DNA follows: TGTGCCAGCTCCCCCGACAGTGCACAGTTCTTC.

This clone has more than one count but fewer than ten. The CDR3 region has the DNA TGCGCCAGCAGCCGTGTAGCGGGGGTTGCAGATACGCAGTATTTT. It specifies CASSRVAGVADTQYF. This chain links TRBV4-1 with TRBJ2-3; 9 positions match TRBD2. The CDR3 has 15 residues. Germline CDR1 and CDR2: MGHRA and YSYEKL. V lost 4 bases to trimming and J lost 4 bases; unmatched junction nucleotides: 6.

The CDR3 DNA follows: TGTGCCAGCAGCCAAGCTGCAGGGGTCTCCTACGAGCAGTACTTC. Translated, it gives CASSQAAGVSYEQYF. The chain couples TRBV4-2 to TRBJ2-7; D may be TRBD1 (6 bases). V lost 1 base and J 0 bases, leaving 10 bases between the germline ends. This CDR3 region has 15 residues. Per the germline V gene, CDR1 is LGHNA and CDR2 is YNFKEQ.

V and J are TRBV7-2 and TRBJ2-3, with 8 bases matching TRBD2. J gave up 4 bases and V 5 bases, and 2 bases lay outside the gene matches. CDR1 and CDR2 from the germline V gene are SGHTA and FQGNSA. This CDR3 spans 13 amino acids. CDR3 sequence (DNA): TGTGCCAGCAGCCCCGGGGGGGCAGATACGCAGTATTTT. This translates into CASSPGGADTQYF.

As DNA, the CDR3 is TGTGCCAGCAGCTCCCCTAGCGGGACAACAGATACGCAGTATTTT. It encodes CASSSPSGTTDTQYF. The V and J genes are TRBV5-5 and TRBJ2-3; TRBD2 agrees at 9 bases. V shed 3 bases and J 3 bases; nucleotides not matched to a gene: 5. The CDR3 extends over 15 amino acids. The germline V gene encodes CDR1 SGHKS and CDR2 YYEKEE (reference sequence).

This rearrangement joins TRBV2 to TRBJ1-1; 8 bases line up with TRBD1. Germline assignment: CDR1 SNHLY and CDR2 FYNNEI. The J segment lost 7 bases and the V segment lost 3 bases, leaving 10 bases of the junction unmatched. This CDR3 region has 15 residues. The CDR3 region is CASSERTGQGGEAFF. CDR3 sequence (DNA): TGTGCCAGCAGTGAGCGCACCGGACAGGGCGGTGAAGCTTTCTTT.

This chain connects TRBV18 to TRBJ2-2, with 8 bases aligning to TRBD2. CDR3 size: 16 residues. The trim removed 3 bases at V and 3 bases at J, leaving 6 bases unmatched. Germline V gene lookup returns CDR1 KGHSH and CDR2 LQKENI. CDR3 residues: CASSPGQRGYTGELFF. CDR3 nucleotides: TGTGCCAGCTCACCCGGCCAGCGGGGGTACACCGGGGAGCTGTTTTTT.

The chain employs TRBV19 and TRBJ2-1; 10 positions match TRBD2. The CDR3 extends over 18 amino acids. Trimming at V came to 3 bases and at J to 0 bases, leaving 8 bases not matched to a gene. Germline V lookup: CDR1 LNHDA, CDR2 SQIVND (reference sequence). The CDR3 DNA follows: TGTGCCAGTAGTATCTCGCTAGCGGGGGAGAGCTCCTACAATGAGCAGTTCTTC. It translates to CASSISLAGESSYNEQFF.

This chain connects TRBV19 to TRBJ1-2, with D possibly matching TRBD1 (6 bases). In germline, CDR1 is LNHDA, CDR2 SQIVND (reference sequence). Trimming took off 4 bases at V and 4 bases at J, with 13 bases between the two ends. The CDR3 consists of 14 residues. This chain's CDR3 is CASSRGHSSYGYTF. In nucleotides, the CDR3 is TGTGCCAGTAGTAGGGGACACTCGTCCTATGGCTACACCTTC.